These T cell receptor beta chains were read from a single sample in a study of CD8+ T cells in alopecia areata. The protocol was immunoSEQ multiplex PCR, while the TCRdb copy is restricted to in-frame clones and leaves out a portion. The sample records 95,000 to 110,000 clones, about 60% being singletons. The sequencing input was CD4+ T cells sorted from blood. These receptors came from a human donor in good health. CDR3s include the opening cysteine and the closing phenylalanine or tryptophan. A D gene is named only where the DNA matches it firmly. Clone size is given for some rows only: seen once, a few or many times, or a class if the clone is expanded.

cdr3_aa: CASSQRVQAFYEQYF; cdr3_nt: TGCGCCAGCAGCCAACGTGTACAGGCTTTCTACGAGCAGTACTTC; j_call: TRBJ2-7; v_call: TRBV4-1; d_call: .; clone_size: .
cdr3_aa: CATSRNRGQERFF; cdr3_nt: TGTGCCACCAGCAGAAATCGAGGACAGGAGCGGTTCTTC; j_call: TRBJ2-1; v_call: TRBV15; d_call: TRBD1; clone_size: once
cdr3_aa: CASSWTGDQPQHF; cdr3_nt: TGTGCCAGCAGTTGGACAGGGGACCAGCCCCAGCATTTT; j_call: TRBJ1-5; v_call: TRBV6-5; d_call: TRBD1; clone_size: .
cdr3_aa: CSALDGPPDSEQYF; cdr3_nt: TGCAGCGCATTGGACGGGCCACCCGACTCCGAGCAGTACTTC; j_call: TRBJ2-7; v_call: TRBV29-1; d_call: .; clone_size: .
cdr3_aa: CAWSVNYGYTF; cdr3_nt: TGTGCCTGGAGTGTAAACTATGGCTACACCTTC; j_call: TRBJ1-2; v_call: TRBV30; d_call: .; clone_size: few
cdr3_aa: CASSAQGVGGELFF; cdr3_nt: TGCGCCAGCAGCGCCCAGGGGGTCGGCGGGGAGCTGTTTTTT; j_call: TRBJ2-2; v_call: TRBV5-1; d_call: TRBD1; clone_size: .
cdr3_aa: CSVKFNRADYEQYF; cdr3_nt: TGCAGCGTTAAATTCAACCGGGCGGACTACGAGCAGTACTTC; j_call: TRBJ2-7; v_call: TRBV29-1; d_call: .; clone_size: .
cdr3_aa: CASSFQGLNIQYF; cdr3_nt: TGTGCCAGCAGTTTCCAAGGGTTAAACATTCAGTACTTC; j_call: TRBJ2-4; v_call: TRBV2; d_call: .; clone_size: few
cdr3_aa: CAISEGTAYNSPLHF; cdr3_nt: TGTGCCATCAGTGAAGGGACAGCCTATAATTCACCCCTCCACTTT; j_call: TRBJ1-6; v_call: TRBV10-3; d_call: TRBD1; clone_size: .
cdr3_aa: CASSYSLSSNQPQHF; cdr3_nt: TGTGCCAGCAGTTACTCTCTCAGTAGCAATCAGCCCCAGCATTTT; j_call: TRBJ1-5; v_call: TRBV6-5; d_call: .; clone_size: .
cdr3_aa: CASSLVKGTTGELFF; cdr3_nt: TGCGCCAGCAGCTTGGTGAAAGGGACTACCGGGGAGCTGTTTTTT; j_call: TRBJ2-2; v_call: TRBV5-1; d_call: .; clone_size: .
cdr3_aa: CAWSADSNNEQFF; cdr3_nt: TGTGCCTGGAGTGCCGATAGTAACAATGAGCAGTTCTTC; j_call: TRBJ2-1; v_call: TRBV30; d_call: .; clone_size: .
cdr3_aa: CAGSFRETNTEAFF; cdr3_nt: TGTGCCGGCAGTTTCCGGGAGACAAACACTGAAGCTTTCTTT; j_call: TRBJ1-1; v_call: TRBV27; d_call: .; clone_size: .
cdr3_aa: CASSLRGQALYEQYF; cdr3_nt: TGTGCCAGCAGTTTACGGGGGCAGGCTTTGTACGAGCAGTACTTC; j_call: TRBJ2-7; v_call: TRBV27; d_call: .; clone_size: .
cdr3_aa: CASSLLAGWHTF; cdr3_nt: TGTGCCAGCAGCTTGTTGGCAGGGTGGCACACCTTC; j_call: TRBJ1-2; v_call: TRBV5-6; d_call: .; clone_size: once
cdr3_aa: CASSLGTFYEQYF; cdr3_nt: TGTGCCAGCAGCTTAGGTACCTTCTACGAGCAGTACTTC; j_call: TRBJ2-7; v_call: TRBV7-6; d_call: .; clone_size: many
cdr3_aa: CASSETRQGGEQYF; cdr3_nt: TGTGCCAGCAGTGAAACTCGGCAGGGTGGCGAGCAGTACTTC; j_call: TRBJ2-7; v_call: TRBV2; d_call: .; clone_size: .
cdr3_aa: CSVPDGGQGASGYTF; cdr3_nt: TGCAGCGTCCCGGATGGGGGACAGGGGGCGTCCGGCTACACCTTC; j_call: TRBJ1-2; v_call: TRBV29-1; d_call: TRBD1; clone_size: .
cdr3_aa: CASGADSYEQYF; cdr3_nt: TGTGCCAGCGGAGCAGACTCCTACGAGCAGTACTTC; j_call: TRBJ2-7; v_call: TRBV2; d_call: .; clone_size: once
cdr3_aa: CASTRGVGKDTEAFF; cdr3_nt: TGTGCCAGTACCCGCGGCGTGGGAAAGGACACTGAAGCTTTCTTT; j_call: TRBJ1-1; v_call: TRBV19; d_call: .; clone_size: .
cdr3_aa: CSVEDRGTSGLGTQYF; cdr3_nt: TGCAGCGTTGAAGATCGGGGGACTAGCGGGTTGGGGACCCAGTACTTC; j_call: TRBJ2-5; v_call: TRBV29-1; d_call: TRBD2; clone_size: .
cdr3_aa: CASTHPSGVHEQFF; cdr3_nt: TGTGCCAGTACCCACCCGAGCGGGGTTCATGAGCAGTTCTTC; j_call: TRBJ2-1; v_call: TRBV19; d_call: TRBD2; clone_size: .
cdr3_aa: CAWVVAGGYEQFF; cdr3_nt: TGTGCCTGGGTCGTAGCGGGGGGCTATGAGCAGTTCTTC; j_call: TRBJ2-1; v_call: TRBV30; d_call: TRBD2; clone_size: few
cdr3_aa: CASSLSGEGWNEQFF; cdr3_nt: TGCGCCAGCAGCTTGTCCGGGGAGGGGTGGAATGAGCAGTTCTTC; j_call: TRBJ2-1; v_call: TRBV5-1; d_call: TRBD2; clone_size: few
cdr3_aa: CASSLVGGNTQYF; cdr3_nt: TGTGCCAGCAGCTTAGTTGGGGGAAATACGCAGTATTTT; j_call: TRBJ2-3; v_call: TRBV7-2; d_call: .; clone_size: .
cdr3_aa: CASSPGTGGFADTQYF; cdr3_nt: TGTGCCAGCAGTCCCGGGACAGGGGGGTTCGCAGATACGCAGTATTTT; j_call: TRBJ2-3; v_call: TRBV28; d_call: TRBD1; clone_size: .
cdr3_aa: CASSPREPEKLFF; cdr3_nt: TGTGCCAGCAGCCCCCGGGAACCGGAAAAACTGTTTTTT; j_call: TRBJ1-4; v_call: TRBV7-2; d_call: .; clone_size: .
cdr3_aa: CASSLGQGGPQHF; cdr3_nt: TGCGCCAGCAGCTTGGGACAGGGTGGTCCCCAGCATTTT; j_call: TRBJ1-5; v_call: TRBV5-1; d_call: TRBD1; clone_size: few
cdr3_aa: CSVDRWDTGELFF; cdr3_nt: TGCAGCGTTGATCGATGGGACACCGGGGAGCTGTTTTTT; j_call: TRBJ2-2; v_call: TRBV29-1; d_call: .; clone_size: few
cdr3_aa: CASSHGGSSQPQHF; cdr3_nt: TGTGCCAGCAGCCACGGGGGTTCCAGTCAGCCCCAGCATTTT; j_call: TRBJ1-5; v_call: TRBV6-5; d_call: .; clone_size: .
cdr3_aa: CASSGGQWGWTQYF; cdr3_nt: TGTGCCAGCAGTGGGGGACAATGGGGTTGGACCCAGTACTTC; j_call: TRBJ2-5; v_call: TRBV6-1; d_call: .; clone_size: .
cdr3_aa: CASSLDADHEQFF; cdr3_nt: TGTGCCAGCAGCTTAGATGCAGACCATGAGCAGTTCTTC; j_call: TRBJ2-1; v_call: TRBV7-2; d_call: .; clone_size: few
cdr3_aa: CASSQLGTSGGAGQYF; cdr3_nt: TGTGCCAGCAGCCAATTAGGGACTAGCGGGGGAGCGGGGCAGTACTTC; j_call: TRBJ2-7; v_call: TRBV4-2; d_call: TRBD2; clone_size: few
cdr3_aa: CSVKKPGTVRETQYF; cdr3_nt: TGCAGCGTTAAGAAACCCGGGACAGTCAGGGAGACCCAGTACTTC; j_call: TRBJ2-5; v_call: TRBV29-1; d_call: TRBD1; clone_size: few
cdr3_aa: CSVATLALRETQYF; cdr3_nt: TGCAGCGTCGCTACACTAGCGTTACGAGAGACCCAGTACTTC; j_call: TRBJ2-5; v_call: TRBV29-1; d_call: TRBD2; clone_size: few
cdr3_aa: CASSEQGESYEQYF; cdr3_nt: TGTGCCAGCAGTGAGCAGGGGGAGTCCTACGAGCAGTACTTC; j_call: TRBJ2-7; v_call: TRBV2; d_call: TRBD1; clone_size: .
cdr3_aa: CAWRLQGASNYGYTF; cdr3_nt: TGTGCCTGGAGATTACAGGGGGCATCTAACTATGGCTACACCTTC; j_call: TRBJ1-2; v_call: TRBV30; d_call: TRBD1; clone_size: .
cdr3_aa: CSVYLLKEDTEAFF; cdr3_nt: TGCAGCGTTTACTTATTGAAGGAGGACACTGAAGCTTTCTTT; j_call: TRBJ1-1; v_call: TRBV29-1; d_call: .; clone_size: .
cdr3_aa: CASSLEGPPYEQYF; cdr3_nt: TGTGCCAGCAGCTTGGAAGGTCCACCCTACGAGCAGTACTTC; j_call: TRBJ2-7; v_call: TRBV7-9; d_call: .; clone_size: .
cdr3_aa: CASSLPSGANVLTF; cdr3_nt: TGTGCCAGCAGCCTTCCCTCTGGGGCCAACGTCCTGACTTTC; j_call: TRBJ2-6; v_call: TRBV7-9; d_call: .; clone_size: few
cdr3_aa: CASSLTVTSTDTQYF; cdr3_nt: TGCGCCAGCAGCTTGACGGTAACTAGCACAGATACGCAGTATTTT; j_call: TRBJ2-3; v_call: TRBV5-1; d_call: .; clone_size: few
cdr3_aa: CASSYTRFSLNSPLHF; cdr3_nt: TGTGCCAGCAGTTACACGCGGTTCAGTCTGAATTCACCCCTCCACTTT; j_call: TRBJ1-6; v_call: TRBV6-5; d_call: .; clone_size: .
cdr3_aa: CASSSVQWDQPQHF; cdr3_nt: TGTGCCAGCAGTAGTGTACAGTGGGATCAGCCCCAGCATTTT; j_call: TRBJ1-5; v_call: TRBV2; d_call: .; clone_size: .
cdr3_aa: CASKEDSGSNQPQHF; cdr3_nt: TGTGCCAGCAAGGAGGACTCGGGTAGCAATCAGCCCCAGCATTTT; j_call: TRBJ1-5; v_call: TRBV2; d_call: .; clone_size: .
cdr3_aa: CASSLFGGVDEQYF; cdr3_nt: TGTGCCAGCAGCTTATTCGGAGGCGTCGACGAGCAGTACTTC; j_call: TRBJ2-7; v_call: TRBV11-2; d_call: .; clone_size: few
cdr3_aa: CASSSTSFSRETQYF; cdr3_nt: TGTGCCAGCAGTTCGACTAGCTTTAGCCGGGAGACCCAGTACTTC; j_call: TRBJ2-5; v_call: TRBV27; d_call: TRBD2; clone_size: once
cdr3_aa: CASSEGGRDTEAFF; cdr3_nt: TGTGCCAGCAGTGAAGGCGGCAGGGACACTGAAGCTTTCTTT; j_call: TRBJ1-1; v_call: TRBV2; d_call: .; clone_size: .
cdr3_aa: CSVCETGSTEAFF; cdr3_nt: TGCAGCGTTTGCGAGACAGGGTCCACTGAAGCTTTCTTT; j_call: TRBJ1-1; v_call: TRBV29-1; d_call: TRBD1; clone_size: .
cdr3_aa: CASSRNGGGSEQYF; cdr3_nt: TGTGCCAGCAGCCGGAACGGCGGGGGGAGCGAGCAGTACTTC; j_call: TRBJ2-7; v_call: TRBV2; d_call: TRBD2; clone_size: .
cdr3_aa: CASSPGTQGQDTQYF; cdr3_nt: TGCGCCAGCAGCCCGGGCACCCAGGGCCAAGATACGCAGTATTTT; j_call: TRBJ2-3; v_call: TRBV4-3; d_call: .; clone_size: .
cdr3_aa: CAWNMQAGGYTF; cdr3_nt: TGTGCCTGGAATATGCAGGCCGGGGGCTACACCTTC; j_call: TRBJ1-2; v_call: TRBV30; d_call: .; clone_size: .
cdr3_aa: CASSYDGYGYTF; cdr3_nt: TGTGCCAGCAGTTACGACGGCTATGGCTACACCTTC; j_call: TRBJ1-2; v_call: TRBV6-6; d_call: .; clone_size: once
cdr3_aa: CASSVRGPSDSYEQYF; cdr3_nt: TGTGCCAGCAGTGTTAGGGGTCCCTCAGACTCCTACGAGCAGTACTTC; j_call: TRBJ2-7; v_call: TRBV25-1; d_call: .; clone_size: .
cdr3_aa: CAISESGRNEQYF; cdr3_nt: TGTGCCATCAGTGAGTCGGGACGGAACGAGCAGTACTTC; j_call: TRBJ2-7; v_call: TRBV6-5; d_call: .; clone_size: .
cdr3_aa: CASTASGGAAGANVLTF; cdr3_nt: TGCGCCAGCACCGCTAGCGGGGGGGCCGCTGGGGCCAACGTCCTGACTTTC; j_call: TRBJ2-6; v_call: TRBV5-1; d_call: TRBD2; clone_size: few
cdr3_aa: CASSFSLSGANVLTF; cdr3_nt: TGCGCCAGCAGCTTCAGCCTCTCTGGGGCCAACGTCCTGACTTTC; j_call: TRBJ2-6; v_call: TRBV5-1; d_call: .; clone_size: few
cdr3_aa: CASSVARTWNTGELFF; cdr3_nt: TGTGCCAGCAGCGTAGCCAGGACCTGGAACACCGGGGAGCTGTTTTTT; j_call: TRBJ2-2; v_call: TRBV9; d_call: .; clone_size: .
cdr3_aa: CASSPGRNTEAFF; cdr3_nt: TGTGCCAGCAGCCCAGGACGGAACACTGAAGCTTTCTTT; j_call: TRBJ1-1; v_call: TRBV7-9; d_call: .; clone_size: once
cdr3_aa: CAISGGSSNQPQHF; cdr3_nt: TGTGCCATCAGTGGGGGTTCCAGCAATCAGCCCCAGCATTTT; j_call: TRBJ1-5; v_call: TRBV10-3; d_call: .; clone_size: .